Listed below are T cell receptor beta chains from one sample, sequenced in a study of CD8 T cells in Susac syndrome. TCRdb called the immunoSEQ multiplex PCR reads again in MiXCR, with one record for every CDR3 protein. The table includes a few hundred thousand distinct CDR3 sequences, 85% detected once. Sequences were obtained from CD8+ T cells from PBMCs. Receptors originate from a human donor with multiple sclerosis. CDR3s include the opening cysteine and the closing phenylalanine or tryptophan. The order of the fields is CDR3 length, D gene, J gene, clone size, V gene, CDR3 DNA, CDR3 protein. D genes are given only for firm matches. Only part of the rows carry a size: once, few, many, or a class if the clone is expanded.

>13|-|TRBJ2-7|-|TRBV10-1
TGCGCCAGCAGTGACCTCGGCGGCTACGAGCAGTACTTC
CASSDLGGYEQYF
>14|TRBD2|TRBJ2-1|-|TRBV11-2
TGTGCCAGCAGGCAAATCGGGGGGGGCAATGAGCAGTTCTTC
CASRQIGGGNEQFF
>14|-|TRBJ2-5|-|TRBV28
TGTGCCAGCAGTTTCTTCGCACACCAAGAGACCCAGTACTTC
CASSFFAHQETQYF
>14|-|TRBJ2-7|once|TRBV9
TGTGCCAGCAGCGGCGCTAGCACGGCCTACGAGCAGTACTTC
CASSGASTAYEQYF
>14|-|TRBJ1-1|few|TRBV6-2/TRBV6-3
TGTGCCAGCAGTTACTCGTGGAGGAACACTGAAGCTTTCTTT
CASSYSWRNTEAFF
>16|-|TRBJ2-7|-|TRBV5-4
TGTGCCAGCAGCCGCGCTGCCAGGGTGAAGGACTACGAGCAGTACTTC
CASSRAARVKDYEQYF
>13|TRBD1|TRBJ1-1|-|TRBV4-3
TGCGCCAGCAGCCCGGACAGGGCTCGGGAAGCTTTCTTT
CASSPDRAREAFF
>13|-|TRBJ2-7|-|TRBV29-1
TGCAGCGGTGTAGCGGAATTCACCTACGAGCAGTACTTC
CSGVAEFTYEQYF
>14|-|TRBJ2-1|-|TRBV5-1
TGCGCCAGCAGCTTGGTTAGCGCAGACAATGAGCAGTTCTTC
CASSLVSADNEQFF
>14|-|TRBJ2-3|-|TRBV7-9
TGTGCCACCTGGGGCCCTTACTTTACAGATACGCAGTATTTT
CATWGPYFTDTQYF
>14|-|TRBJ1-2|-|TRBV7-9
TGTGCCAGCAGCTTAGGATCGGGGGAACTTGGCTACACCTTC
CASSLGSGELGYTF
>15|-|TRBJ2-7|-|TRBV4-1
TGCGCCAGCAGCCAAGATGAAGTGAGCCAGTACGAGCAGTACTTC
CASSQDEVSQYEQYF
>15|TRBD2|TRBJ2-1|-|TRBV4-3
TGCGCCAGCAGCCCGGGACTAGCCGGGACCAATGAGCAGTTCTTC
CASSPGLAGTNEQFF
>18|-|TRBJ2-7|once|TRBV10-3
TGTGCCATCAGTGACCACGATGGCCTAGCGCCAACGTTCTACGAGCAGTACTTC
CAISDHDGLAPTFYEQYF
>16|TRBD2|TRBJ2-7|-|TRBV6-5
TGTGCCAGCAGTTCCGTACTAGCGGGATTACTCTACGAGCAGTACTTC
CASSSVLAGLLYEQYF
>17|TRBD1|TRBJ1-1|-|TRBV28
TGTGCCAGCAGTATCCCATCAGGGGGCGCGGTGATTACTGAAGCTTTCTTT
CASSIPSGGAVITEAFF
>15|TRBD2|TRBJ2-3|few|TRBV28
TGTGCCAGCAGTTTAGCGGGGGAGAGCACAGATACGCAGTATTTT
CASSLAGESTDTQYF
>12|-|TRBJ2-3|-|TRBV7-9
TGTGCCAGCAGCTCCGCCTCTGGTACGCAGTATTTT
CASSSASGTQYF
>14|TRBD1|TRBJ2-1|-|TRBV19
TGTGCCAGTATGGGACAGGGGGGGTTAGTTGAGCAGTTCTTC
CASMGQGGLVEQFF
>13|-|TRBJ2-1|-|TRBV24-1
TGTGCCACCGGCGCGGGGCCCTACAATGAGCAGTTCTTC
CATGAGPYNEQFF
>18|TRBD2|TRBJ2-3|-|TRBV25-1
TGTGCCAGCAGGAAACGCGGTGGAGGCGGGAGTAAGACAGATACGCAGTATTTT
CASRKRGGGGSKTDTQYF
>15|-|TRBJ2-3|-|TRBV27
TGTGCCACCCACCCCCGGTATGGGATCACAGATACGCAGTATTTT
CATHPRYGITDTQYF
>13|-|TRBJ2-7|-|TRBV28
TGTGCCAGCAGACGCCAGACAGGCTACGAGCAGTACTTC
CASRRQTGYEQYF
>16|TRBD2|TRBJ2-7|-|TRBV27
TGTGCCACCCTGGTACTAGCGGGAGGGAAGGCCTACGAGCAGTACTTC
CATLVLAGGKAYEQYF
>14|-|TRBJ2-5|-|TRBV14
TGTGCCAGCAGCCCCCTGCAGGGTACGAAGACCCAGTACTTC
CASSPLQGTKTQYF
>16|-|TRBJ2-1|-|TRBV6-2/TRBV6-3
TGTGCCAGCAGTTACACTACGGGAGAGTCCTACAATGAGCAGTTCTTC
CASSYTTGESYNEQFF
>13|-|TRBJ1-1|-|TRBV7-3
TGTGCCAGCAGCTCGGAGGGGTGGACTGAAGCTTTCTTT
CASSSEGWTEAFF
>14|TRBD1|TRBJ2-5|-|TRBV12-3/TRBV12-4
TGTGCCAGCAGTTTCTGGGACAGGGGGCGCGTGAAGTACTTC
CASSFWDRGRVKYF
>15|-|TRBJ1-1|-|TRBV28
TGTGCCAGCAGTTTATGGGGGGCCCAGGGTACTGAAGCTTTCTTT
CASSLWGAQGTEAFF
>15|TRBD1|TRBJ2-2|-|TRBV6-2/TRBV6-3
TGTGCCAGCCGGTCGGGACAGATTAACACCGGGGAGCTGTTTTTT
CASRSGQINTGELFF
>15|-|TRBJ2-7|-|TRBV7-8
TGTGCCAGCAGCTTAGAAGTAGGACAGTCCTACGAGCAGTACTTC
CASSLEVGQSYEQYF
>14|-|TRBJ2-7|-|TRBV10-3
TGTGCCATCAGTGGGCGGCTACGACCCTACGAGCAGTACTTC
CAISGRLRPYEQYF
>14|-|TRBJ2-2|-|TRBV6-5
TGTGCCAGCAGTATGGGCCTGAACACCGGGGAGCTGTTTTTT
CASSMGLNTGELFF
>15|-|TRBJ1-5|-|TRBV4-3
TGCGCCAGCAGCCAAGATCTGGGGGGATCTCAGCCCCAGCATTTT
CASSQDLGGSQPQHF
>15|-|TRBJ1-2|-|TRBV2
TGTGCCAGCAGTGAAAAGCTCACGGATTACTATGGCTACACCTTC
CASSEKLTDYYGYTF
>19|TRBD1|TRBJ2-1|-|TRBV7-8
TGTGCCAGCAGCTTATATTGGGGCCCAGGGGGTGTCCCAGGCAATGAGCAGTTCTTC
CASSLYWGPGGVPGNEQFF
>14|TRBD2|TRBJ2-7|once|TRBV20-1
TGCAGTGCTCCGGGACTAGCGGACCCCTACGAGCAGTACTTC
CSAPGLADPYEQYF
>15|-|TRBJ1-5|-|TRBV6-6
TGTGCCAGCACCCCCTCCGCTCCAGGCAATCAGCCCCAGCATTTT
CASTPSAPGNQPQHF
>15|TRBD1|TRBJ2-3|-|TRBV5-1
TGCGCCAGCAGCTTCAGACAGGGAAGCACAGATACGCAGTATTTT
CASSFRQGSTDTQYF
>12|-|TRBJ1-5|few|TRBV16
TGTGCCAGCAGCTCTATCCCACAGCCCCAGCATTTT
CASSSIPQPQHF
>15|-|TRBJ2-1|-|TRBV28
TGTGCCAGCAGTTTACTGAGTGGAGGGAACAATGAGCAGTTCTTC
CASSLLSGGNNEQFF
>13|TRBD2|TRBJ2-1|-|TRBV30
TGTGCCTGGAGTGAAACTAGCGGGAGTGGGCAGTTCTTC
CAWSETSGSGQFF
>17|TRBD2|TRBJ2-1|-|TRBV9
TGTGCCAGCAGCGTAGAGGCTAGCGGGAGCCCGGGGGATGAGCAGTTCTTC
CASSVEASGSPGDEQFF
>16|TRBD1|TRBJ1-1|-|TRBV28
TGTGCCAGCAGTTTAGTGCGTAACAGGGGGGGCACTGAAGCTTTCTTT
CASSLVRNRGGTEAFF
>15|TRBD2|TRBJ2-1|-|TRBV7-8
TGTGCCAGCAGCGGGACTAGCGGGGAAATGGGTGAGCAGTTCTTC
CASSGTSGEMGEQFF
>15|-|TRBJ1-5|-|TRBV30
TGTGCCTGGAGCGTAGGACAGAATAGCAATCAGCCCCAGCATTTT
CAWSVGQNSNQPQHF
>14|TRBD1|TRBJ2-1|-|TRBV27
TGTGCCAGCAGTTACGGACAGGGGACGGGGGAGCAGTTCTTC
CASSYGQGTGEQFF